This TCR beta chain came from a study of regulatory T cells in long-lasting Graves disease. According to the study, TCR beta libraries were built with iRepertoire HTBI primers and CDR3-region Arm-PCR. One entry per CDR3 protein results from TCRdb running MiXCR on the multiplex PCR reads. The sample lists roughly 450,000 distinct CDR3 sequences, around a quarter occurring once. Germline loops: CDR1 SGHVS, CDR2 FQNEAQ. The junction had 8 bases not matched to a gene; V was cut back by 5 bases and J by 4 bases. CDR3 length: 16 amino acids. Time point noted: persistent/refractory GD, antithyroid drugs over 5 years with positive TRAb. Extracted PBMC RNA gave rise to the TCR library.

The chain uses TRBV7-8 and TRBJ2-5; 12 bases agree with TRBD2. The material sequenced was peripheral blood mononuclear cells (PBMCs), taken when the disease was refractory, from a patient treated with antithyroid drugs. This receptor was taken from a female donor with Graves disease. The CDR3 here is CASSNSPGLAGETQYF. The CDR3 nucleotides are TGTGCCAGCAGCAACTCCCCGGGACTAGCGGGAGAGACCCAGTACTTC.